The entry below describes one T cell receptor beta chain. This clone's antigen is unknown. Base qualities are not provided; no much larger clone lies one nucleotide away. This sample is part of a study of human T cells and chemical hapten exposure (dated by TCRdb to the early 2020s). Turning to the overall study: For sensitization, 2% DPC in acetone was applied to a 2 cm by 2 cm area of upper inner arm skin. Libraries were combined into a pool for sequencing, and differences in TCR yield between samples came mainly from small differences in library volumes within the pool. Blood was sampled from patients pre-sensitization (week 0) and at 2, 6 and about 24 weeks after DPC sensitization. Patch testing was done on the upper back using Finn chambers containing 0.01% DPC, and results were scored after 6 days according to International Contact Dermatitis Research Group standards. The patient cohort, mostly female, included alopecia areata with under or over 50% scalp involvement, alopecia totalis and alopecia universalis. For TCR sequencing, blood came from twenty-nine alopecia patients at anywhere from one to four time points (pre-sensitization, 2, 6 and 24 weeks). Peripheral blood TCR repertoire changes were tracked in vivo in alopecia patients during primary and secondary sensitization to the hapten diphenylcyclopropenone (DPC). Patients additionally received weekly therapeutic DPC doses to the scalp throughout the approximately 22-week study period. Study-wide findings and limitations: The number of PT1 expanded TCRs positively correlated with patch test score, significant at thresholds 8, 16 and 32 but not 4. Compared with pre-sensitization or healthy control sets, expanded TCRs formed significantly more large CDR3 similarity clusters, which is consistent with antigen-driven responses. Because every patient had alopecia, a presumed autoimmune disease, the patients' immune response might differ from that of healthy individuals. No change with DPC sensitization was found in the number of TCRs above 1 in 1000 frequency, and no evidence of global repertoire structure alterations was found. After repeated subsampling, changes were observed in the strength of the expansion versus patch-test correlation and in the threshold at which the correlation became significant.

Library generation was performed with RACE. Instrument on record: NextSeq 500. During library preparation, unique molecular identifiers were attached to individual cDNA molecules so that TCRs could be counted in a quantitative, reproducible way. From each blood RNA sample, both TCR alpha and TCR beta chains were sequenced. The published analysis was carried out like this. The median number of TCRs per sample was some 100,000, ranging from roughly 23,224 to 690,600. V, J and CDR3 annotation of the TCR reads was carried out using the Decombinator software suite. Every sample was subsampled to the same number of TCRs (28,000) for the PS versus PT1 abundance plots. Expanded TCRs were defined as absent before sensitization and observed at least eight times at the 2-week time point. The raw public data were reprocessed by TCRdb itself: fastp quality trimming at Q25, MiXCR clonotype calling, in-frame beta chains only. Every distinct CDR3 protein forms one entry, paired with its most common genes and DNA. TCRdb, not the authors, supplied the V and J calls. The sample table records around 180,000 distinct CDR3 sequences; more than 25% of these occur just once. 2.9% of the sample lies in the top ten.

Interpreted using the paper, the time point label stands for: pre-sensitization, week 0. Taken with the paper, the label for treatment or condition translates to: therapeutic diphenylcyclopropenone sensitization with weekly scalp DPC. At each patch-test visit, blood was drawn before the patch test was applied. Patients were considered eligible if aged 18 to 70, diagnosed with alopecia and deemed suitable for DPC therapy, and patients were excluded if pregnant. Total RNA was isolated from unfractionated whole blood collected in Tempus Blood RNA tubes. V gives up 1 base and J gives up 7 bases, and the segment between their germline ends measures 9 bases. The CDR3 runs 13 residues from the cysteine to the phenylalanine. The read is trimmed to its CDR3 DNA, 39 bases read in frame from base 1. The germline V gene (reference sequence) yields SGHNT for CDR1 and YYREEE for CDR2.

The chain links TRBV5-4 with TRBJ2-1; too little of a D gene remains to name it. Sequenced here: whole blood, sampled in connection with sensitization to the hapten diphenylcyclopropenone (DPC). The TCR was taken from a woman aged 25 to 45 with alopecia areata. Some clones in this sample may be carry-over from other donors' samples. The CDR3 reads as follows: CASSLKTYNEQFF. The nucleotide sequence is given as TGTGCCAGCAGCTTGAAGACTTATAATGAGCAGTTCTTC.